One and the same sample provided the 3 T cell receptor beta chains below, sequenced in a study of vaccination effects on CD4 cells after COVID-19. CD4+ T cells specific for antigen were expanded with viral peptide pools by the ViraFEST assay before sequencing. At the end of around eleven days of culture, CD4+ T cells were isolated. Each participant was administered two doses of either the BNT162b2 or the mRNA-1273 vaccine. The antigens of these receptors remain unknown. Repertoires were generated with immunoSEQ multiplex PCR, while TCRdb's copy carries only in-frame clones and drops some. This sample has over 50,000 clones, with 60% to 75% found just once. The sample consisted of CD4+ T cells from PBMCs cultured with HCoV-229E spike peptides, taken after COVID-19 vaccination. The receptors shown here come from a human donor who received a COVID-19 vaccine.

The chain combines TRBV19 with TRBJ2-2; possible D gene TRBD1, 5 bases. V lost 6 bases, J lost 6 bases, and 14 bases lay in between. Looked up from germline, CDR1 is LNHDA and CDR2 is SQIVND (reference sequence). This CDR3 has 14 amino acids. The CDR3 DNA reads as TGTGCCAGTAGAAGGGGCCCCTTTGCCGGGGAGCTGTTTTTT. Its protein product is CASRRGPFAGELFF.

CDR3 loop: CASSVGGQGAGYGYTF. CDR3 nucleotide sequence: TGTGCCAGCAGCGTAGGGGGACAGGGGGCCGGCTATGGCTACACCTTC. The chain recombines TRBV9 with TRBJ1-2, with 12 positions matching TRBD1. With V trimmed by 0 bases and J by 4 bases, 4 bases remained unmatched. The CDR3 totals 16 residues. Germline V lookup: CDR1 SGDLS, CDR2 YYNGEE.

CDR3 DNA sequence: TGTGCCAGCAGTTTATTGACAACCGGGTCGTTCTTC. Residues: CASSLLTTGSFF. The V call is TRBV12-3 or TRBV12-4, the J call TRBJ2-1, with no clear D. CDR3 size: 12 residues. V lost 2 bases and J lost 15, with 14 bases in between.